The present entry profiles one TCR beta chain with its context. The sample belongs to a study of technical replicates of blood from several donors. TCRdb keeps only in-frame clones here, not all; method: immunoSEQ multiplex PCR. Of over 70,000 clones listed, 90% to 95% are singletons. Sample: T cells isolated from PBMCs. This TCR came from a human donor in good health.

In DNA form, the CDR3 reads TGTGCCAGCAGCTTCTATTCACAAGAGACCCAGTACTTC. Amino acids: CASSFYSQETQYF. The genes are TRBV5-6 and TRBJ2-5; D is unclear. Germline values: CDR1 SGHDT, CDR2 YYEEEE. This CDR3 comprises 13 residues. Trimming removed 2 bases at V and 2 bases at J, with 7 bases between.